This entry lists 13 T cell receptor beta chains sequenced from one sample in a study of blood T cell repertoires in COVID-19 (dated by TCRdb to 2019 to 2021). Receptor libraries were prepared by the immunoSEQ multiplex PCR assay. Here the immuneACCESS table is served through TCRdb, limited to in-frame sequences with V and J called. Missing clones are a known gap in these copies; in checked studies unresolved V genes cover under half, and the rest lacks a known reason. Present in this sample are 95,000 to 150,000 clones, 80% to 90% of which were seen just once. The ten largest clones take up approximately 30% of the sample. The material sequenced was peripheral blood. All receptors derive from an older man with active or convalescent COVID-19.

Here the CDR3 DNA reads TGTGCCAGGCCCACGGGACAGGACTACGAGCAGTACTTC. Translating it yields CARPTGQDYEQYF. This chain connects TRBV6-5 to TRBJ2-7, with TRBD1 matching over 8 bases. The CDR3 sequence is 13 residues long. Germline CDR1 is MNHEY and CDR2 is SVGAGI. The V gene end was trimmed by 9 bases and the J gene end by 3 bases; junction bases not matched to a gene: 7.

This clone showed up just a few times. The CDR3 region is CASSLGQGPAGTNTQYF. The CDR3 DNA is TGTGCCAGCAGCCTAGGACAGGGGCCCGCCGGTACAAATACGCAGTATTTT. This rearrangement joins TRBV14 to TRBJ2-3; 9 bases match TRBD1. The CDR3 is made up of 17 amino acids. Trimming at V came to 4 bases and at J to 7 bases, leaving 15 bases not matched to a gene. Germline CDR1 is SGHDN and CDR2 is FVKESK.

V is TRBV14 and J is TRBJ1-2, with D tentatively TRBD1 (6 bases). This CDR3 comprises 11 residues. Germline V gene lookup returns CDR1 SGHDN and CDR2 FVKESK. Trimming took 8 bases from V and 3 from J, leaving 7 bases between them. CDR3 DNA: TGTGCCAGCGAGGGGGACTATGGCTACACCTTC. Translating it yields CASEGDYGYTF.

The chain's CDR3 is CASSLEQGGYTEAFF. The DNA for the CDR3 is TGCGCCAGCAGCTTGGAGCAGGGTGGGTACACTGAAGCTTTCTTT. The J gene is TRBJ1-1, the V gene TRBV5-1; maybe TRBD1 (5 bases). The CDR3 runs 15 residues. From germline, CDR1 is SGHRS and CDR2 YFSETQ. V dropped 0 bases and J dropped 3 bases, with 12 bases sitting between them.

The chain links TRBV9 to TRBJ1-1; no firm D call. CDR1 and CDR2 (germline): SGDLS, YYNGEE. Trimming took off 3 bases at V and 3 bases at J, with 9 bases between the two ends. The CDR3 is made up of 13 amino acids. CDR3 DNA: TGTGCCAGCAGCGCCCGGCGGGACACTGAAGCTTTCTTT. This sequence encodes CASSARRDTEAFF.

The chain is built from TRBV28 and TRBJ2-7, with 8 bases aligning to TRBD1. V trimming: 6 bases; J trimming: 6 bases; junction bases outside the gene matches: 10. The CDR3 consists of 14 residues. Germline V gives CDR1 MDHEN, CDR2 SYDVKM. This CDR3 is CASRRQGRILEQYF. The CDR3 DNA reads TGTGCCAGCAGGCGACAGGGGCGGATCCTCGAGCAGTACTTC.

This sequence joins TRBV21-1 and TRBJ2-7; the listed D gene, TRBD2, was not tested against the DNA. TRBV21-1 is listed as a pseudogene. This CDR3 is built from 13 residues. The CDR3 nucleotides read TGTGCCAGCAGCAAAATATCGGGCTACGAGCAGTACTTC. Its protein is CASSKISGYEQYF.

The count of this clone is one. This chain joins TRBV6-5 and TRBJ1-1; 9 bases map to TRBD1. Germline assignment: CDR1 MNHEY and CDR2 SVGAGI. CDR3 length: 14 amino acids. Unmatched junction bases numbered 8, after V lost 6 bases and J lost 6 bases. This CDR3 is CASSAQGAESEAFF. The CDR3 nucleotides read TGTGCCAGCAGCGCACAGGGGGCTGAGTCTGAAGCTTTCTTT.

The J gene is TRBJ2-5, the V gene TRBV11-2, with 8 bases aligning to TRBD1. This CDR3 spans 14 amino acids. Germline V gene sequence: CDR1 SGHAT, CDR2 FQNNGV. The V and J ends lost 6 bases and 1 base, in that order; junction bases with no gene match: 4. The CDR3, as DNA: TGTGCCAGCAGTCGTACAGGGGGCCAAGAGACCCAGTACTTC. Its translation is CASSRTGGQETQYF.

The rearrangement joins TRBV28 to TRBJ2-7; D unresolved. CDR3 length: 15 residues. Germline CDR1 is MDHEN and CDR2 is SYDVKM. Trimming stripped 5 bases from V and 3 bases from J, with 17 bases between. CDR3 in amino acids: CASSQATRIGYEQYF. The CDR3 region has the DNA TGTGCCAGCAGTCAGGCGACGCGCATCGGCTACGAGCAGTACTTC.

The chain employs TRBV19 and TRBJ2-3; D is uncertain. Trimming stripped 1 base from V and 4 bases from J, with 6 bases between. CDR3 length: 13 residues. The germline V gene has CDR1 LNHDA and CDR2 SQIVND (reference sequence). The DNA for the CDR3 is TGTGCCAGTAGTATAGGAGGTCCAGATACGCAGTATTTT. Its protein is CASSIGGPDTQYF.

This clone was picked up a small number of times. This chain joins TRBV11-3 and TRBJ1-5; 7 nucleotides agree with TRBD1. The V segment lost 6 bases and the J segment 2 bases; nucleotides outside the gene matches: 22. The CDR3 extends over 20 amino acids. CDR1 is SGHNT and CDR2 is YENEEA in the germline V gene. The DNA of the CDR3 is TGTGCCAGCAGAACGTCTTCTGGGCTGACAGGGTTGAAAGGCAATCAGCCCCAGCATTTT. The encoded protein is CASRTSSGLTGLKGNQPQHF. The full variable domain, in which reference TRBV11-3 and TRBJ1-5 provide the parts outside the CDR3, is EAGVVQSPRYKIIEKKQPVAFWCNPISGHNTLYWYLQNLGQGPELLIRYENEEAVDDSQLPKDRFSAERLKGVDSTLKIQPAELGDSAVYLCASRTSSGLTGLKGNQPQHFGDGTRLSIL.

This clone was recorded a few times. This chain joins TRBV5-1 and TRBJ1-5, with D uncertain. The ends were cut back, 0 bases at V and 6 bases at J, with 7 bases in the middle. The CDR3 runs to 13 residues. CDR1 and CDR2 (germline): SGHRS, YFSETQ. The CDR3 loop is CASSLGAGQPQHF. The DNA of the CDR3 is TGCGCCAGCAGCTTGGGTGCGGGTCAGCCCCAGCATTTT.